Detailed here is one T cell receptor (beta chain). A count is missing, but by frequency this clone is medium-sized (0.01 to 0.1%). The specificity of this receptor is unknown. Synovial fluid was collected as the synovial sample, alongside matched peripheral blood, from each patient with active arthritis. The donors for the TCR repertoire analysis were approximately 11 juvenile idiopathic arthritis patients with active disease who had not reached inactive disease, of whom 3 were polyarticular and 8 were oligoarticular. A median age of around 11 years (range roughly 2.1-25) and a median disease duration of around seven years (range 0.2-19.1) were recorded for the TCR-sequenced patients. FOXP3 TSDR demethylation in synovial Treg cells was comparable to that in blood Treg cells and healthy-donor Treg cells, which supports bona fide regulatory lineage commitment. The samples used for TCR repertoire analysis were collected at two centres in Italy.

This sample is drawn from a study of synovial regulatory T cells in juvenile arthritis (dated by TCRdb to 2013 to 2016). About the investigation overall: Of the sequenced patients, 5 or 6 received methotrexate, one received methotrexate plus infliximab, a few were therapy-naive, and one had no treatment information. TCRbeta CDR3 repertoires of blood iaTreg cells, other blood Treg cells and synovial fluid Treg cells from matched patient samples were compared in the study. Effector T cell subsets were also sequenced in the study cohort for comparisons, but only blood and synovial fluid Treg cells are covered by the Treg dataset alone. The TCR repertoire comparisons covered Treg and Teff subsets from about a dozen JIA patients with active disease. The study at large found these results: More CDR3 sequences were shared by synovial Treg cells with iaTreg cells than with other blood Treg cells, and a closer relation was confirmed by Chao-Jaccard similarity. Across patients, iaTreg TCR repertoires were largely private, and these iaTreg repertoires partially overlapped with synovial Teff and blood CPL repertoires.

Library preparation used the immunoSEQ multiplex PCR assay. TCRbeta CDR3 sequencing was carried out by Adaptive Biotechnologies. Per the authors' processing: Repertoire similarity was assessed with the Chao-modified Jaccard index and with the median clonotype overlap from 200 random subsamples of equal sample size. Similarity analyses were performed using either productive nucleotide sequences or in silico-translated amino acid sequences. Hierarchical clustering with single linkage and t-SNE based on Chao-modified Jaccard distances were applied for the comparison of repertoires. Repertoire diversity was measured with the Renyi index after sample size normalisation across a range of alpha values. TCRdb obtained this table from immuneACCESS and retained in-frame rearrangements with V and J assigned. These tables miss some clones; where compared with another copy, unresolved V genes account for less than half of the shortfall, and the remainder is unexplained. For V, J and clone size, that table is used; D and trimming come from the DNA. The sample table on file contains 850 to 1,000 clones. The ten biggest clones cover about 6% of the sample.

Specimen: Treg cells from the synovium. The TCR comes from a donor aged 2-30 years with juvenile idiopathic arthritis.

The CDR3 here reads CASSQYRGQGYTF. Recombination connected TRBV28 to TRBJ1-2; the D call from TCRdb, TRBD1, cannot be confirmed without DNA. CDR3 length: 13 amino acids, cysteine to phenylalanine. No DNA has been recorded. From the germline V gene, CDR1 is MDHEN and CDR2 is SYDVKM.